This TCR beta chain was recorded in a study of tumor-infiltrating lymphocytes in primary liver carcinoma. Study summary: The number of productive TCRbeta reads per sample ranged from roughly 3.65 to 8 million and was similar across tissue types. Study-level points and caveats: Significantly greater top-250-clone fractions characterized tumors relative to blood (p = 0.039). Found in all five tumor regions were only about 8-25% of top clones. Lesser overlap characterized tumor-adjacent and tumor-blood pairs relative to tumor region pairs.

CDR1 is SGHAT, CDR2 FQNNGV, per germline. The CDR3 contains 12 residues. Co-extraction yielded RNA and DNA from 20-30 mg of unsorted bulk tissue. For this clonotype: As yet, its antigen is unknown. A junction end diverges from the germline sequence, so it may reflect a read error.

Reverse transcription of approximately 520 ng total RNA with a constant-region primer produced TCR beta cDNA. ARM-PCR, slightly modified, supplied the TCR beta libraries through three nested multiplex PCR rounds. The first two PCR rounds used TRBV1-TRBV30 primers with a Cbeta primer, approximately 10 cycles each. MiXCR, applied by TCRdb to the multiplex PCR reads, yields one record per CDR3 protein. This table holds approximately 79,000 distinct CDR3 sequences, over 60% found once. The V call is TRBV11-2, the J call TRBJ2-1; D is perhaps TRBD1 or TRBD2 (5 bases each). The TCR comes from a man in his forties with primary liver carcinoma and hepatitis B virus infection. The sample was liver tumor tissue from sampling region 4. Documented subset: tumor region T4, right-lateral pole. The CDR3 DNA reads as TGTGCCGGCAGCTTGGGGGTACGTGAGCAGGACTTC. Translated: CAGSLGVREQDF.